What follows are 25 T cell receptor beta chains derived from one specimen sequenced in a study of technical replicates of blood from a few donors. Using immunoSEQ multiplex PCR, the repertoire was profiled, and TCRdb retains in-frame clones only, with some absent. Among roughly 15,000 clones, less than 90% were seen once, and the ten largest hold around 12%. The sequencing input was PBMCs. Receptors were obtained from a human donor in good health.

The chain recombines TRBV9 with TRBJ2-7; a weak D match, TRBD2 (6 bases). V lost 4 bases, J lost 0 bases, and 20 bases lay in between. This CDR3 is built from 17 residues. From germline, CDR1 is SGDLS and CDR2 YYNGEE. This CDR3 reads CASSLRNLALSSYEQYF. CDR3 bases: TGTGCCAGCAGCCTAAGAAATCTAGCGCTGAGCTCCTACGAGCAGTACTTC.

As DNA, the CDR3 is TGCGCCAGCAGACACAGGGGTTACGAGCAGTACTTC. It yields the protein CASRHRGYEQYF. The rearrangement links TRBV23-1 to TRBJ2-7; TRBD1 matches at 7 bases. TRBV23-1 is flagged as an ORF with uncertain function. V trimming: 6 bases; J trimming: 4 bases; junction bases outside the gene matches: 3. This CDR3 spans 12 amino acids.

The rearrangement joins TRBV7-9 to TRBJ1-2, with D unresolved. This CDR3 has 14 residues. The V gene lost 3 bases and the J gene lost 2 bases, with 10 bases spanning the gap. CDR1 is SEHNR and CDR2 is FQNEAQ in the germline V gene (reference sequence). The CDR3 region is CASSFLAINYGYTF. DNA for the CDR3: TGTGCCAGCAGCTTTTTGGCCATAAACTATGGCTACACCTTC. Variable domain in full (rest from reference TRBV7-9 and TRBJ1-2): DTGVSQNPRHKITKRGQNVTFRCDPISEHNRLYWYRQTLGQGPEFLTYFQNEAQLEKSRLLSDRFSAERPKGSFSTLEIQRTEQGDSAMYLCASSFLAINYGYTFGSGTRLTVV.

The rearrangement joins TRBV19 to TRBJ1-1, with D perhaps matching TRBD1 (6 bases). The CDR3 spans 16 residues. The germline V gene has CDR1 LNHDA and CDR2 SQIVND (reference sequence). V was clipped by 4 bases and J by 1 base, with 16 bases between them. CDR3 sequence (DNA): TGTGCCAGTAGTACTTACCGGGACACCTCGAACACTGAAGCTTTCTTT. Translated, it gives CASSTYRDTSNTEAFF.

This clone was seen a single time. This chain uses TRBV27 with TRBJ2-6; D uncertain. The CDR3 has 17 residues. The V and J ends lost 10 bases and 0 bases respectively, with 19 bases between them. CDR1 MNHEY and CDR2 SMNVEV come from the germline V gene (reference sequence). The CDR3 here is CATHSTGRRSGANVLTF. CDR3 nucleotides: TGTGCCACCCATTCAACCGGCAGGCGCTCTGGGGCCAACGTCCTGACTTTC.

This clone was counted a single time. CDR3 sequence reads: CASSIWSSQETQYF. The CDR3 region has the DNA TGTGCCAGTAGTATTTGGTCCAGCCAAGAGACCCAGTACTTC. This chain connects TRBV19 to TRBJ2-5; D not resolved. Trimming stripped 3 bases from V and 1 base from J, with 9 bases between. The germline V gene encodes CDR1 LNHDA and CDR2 SQIVND (reference sequence). CDR3 size: 14 residues. Full variable domain (rest looked up from reference TRBV19 and TRBJ2-5): DGGITQSPKYLFRKEGQNVTLSCEQNLNHDAMYWYRQDPGQGLRLIYYSQIVNDFQKGDIAEGYSVSREKKESFPLTVTSAQKNPTAFYLCASSIWSSQETQYFGPGTRLLVL.

This clone was detected only once. This rearrangement joins TRBV6-1 to TRBJ2-7; D is possibly TRBD1 (5 bases). The CDR3 length is 13 residues. Germline assignment: CDR1 MNHNS and CDR2 SASEGT. Trimming removed 8 bases at V and 2 bases at J, with 13 bases between. The CDR3, as DNA: TGTGCCAGCTCCTTTGGGGCCCCCTACGAGCAGTACTTC. It codes for CASSFGAPYEQYF.

The V and J genes are TRBV5-1 and TRBJ2-7; possible D gene TRBD2, 6 bases. The germline V gene has CDR1 SGHRS and CDR2 YFSETQ. The CDR3 runs to 16 residues. Deletions cut 0 bases from V and 2 bases from J, with 15 bases between. The CDR3 region has the DNA TGCGCCAGCAGCTTGGGGAGTAGCGGTCTTCCCTACGAGCAGTACTTC. Encoded protein: CASSLGSSGLPYEQYF.

The V and J genes are TRBV2 and TRBJ2-5, with D possibly matching TRBD1 (5 bases). CDR3 size: 17 residues. Germline V gene data show CDR1 as SNHLY and CDR2 as FYNNEI. V lost 8 bases and J lost 1, with 23 bases in between. DNA of the CDR3: TGTGCCAGCTCAACACGGCCGGTCAGCCAGGGCCAAGAGACCCAGTACTTC. It specifies CASSTRPVSQGQETQYF.

The chain recombines TRBV30 with TRBJ1-5; TRBD1 agrees at 8 bases. Germline lookup yields CDR1 GTSNPN and CDR2 SVGIG (reference sequence). The length of the CDR3 is 13 residues. The V gene end was trimmed by 0 bases and the J gene end by 5 bases; junction bases not matched to a gene: 0. The CDR3 sequence: CAWSVTGDQPQHF. The CDR3 region has the DNA TGTGCCTGGAGTGTGACAGGGGATCAGCCCCAGCATTTT.

The gene calls are TRBV6-9 and TRBJ1-4, with no clear D. Germline V gene sequence: CDR1 MNHGY, CDR2 SVAAGI. Trimming took off 0 bases at V and 7 bases at J, with 12 bases between the two ends. The CDR3 totals 15 residues. Here the CDR3 reads CASSYSRLEGEKLFF. CDR3 bases: TGTGCCAGCAGTTATTCAAGGCTTGAGGGTGAAAAACTGTTTTTT.

The chain couples TRBV5-1 to TRBJ2-1; a weak D match, TRBD2 (6 bases). Germline-derived CDR1 and CDR2 are SGHRS and YFSETQ. Between the trimmed V and J ends, which lost 2 bases and 9 bases, there was a span of 21 bases. The length of the CDR3 is 16 residues. The CDR3 loop is CASSLTGTGGIVEQFF. CDR3 sequence (DNA): TGCGCCAGCAGCTTAACCGGGACTGGGGGTATTGTTGAGCAGTTCTTC.

In this sample, this clone turned up once. The gene calls are TRBV7-2 and TRBJ2-5; a weak D match, TRBD2 (5 bases). V lost 4 bases and J 5 bases, leaving 17 bases between the germline ends. Per the germline V gene, CDR1 is SGHTA and CDR2 is FQGNSA. The CDR3 is 15 residues long. In nucleotides, the CDR3 is TGTGCCAGCAGCTCGCGGGTCTCAAGAGGGGAGACCCAGTACTTC. Its protein is CASSSRVSRGETQYF.

The rearrangement joins TRBV5-1 to TRBJ2-7; D is unresolved. CDR3 length: 14 residues. CDR1 SGHRS and CDR2 YFSETQ come from the germline V gene. V was clipped by 1 base and J by 0 bases, with 8 bases between them. The CDR3 region is CASSLIGDSYEQYF. CDR3 in DNA: TGCGCCAGCAGCTTGATCGGTGACTCCTACGAGCAGTACTTC.

V gene TRBV6-4 combines with J gene TRBJ2-2; 7 nucleotides agree with TRBD1. The CDR3 runs to 14 residues. Germline CDR1 MRHNA, CDR2 SNTAGT. Trimming cost V 2 bases and J 3 bases; bases outside gene matches: 0. The CDR3 DNA is TGTGCCAGCAGTGACGGGACAGACACCGGGGAGCTGTTTTTT. Its translation is CASSDGTDTGELFF.

This clone showed up just a few times. The chain carries TRBV5-6 and TRBJ1-2, with 8 nucleotides matching TRBD1. Germline assignment: CDR1 SGHDT and CDR2 YYEEEE. The length of the CDR3 is 14 residues. V was pared by 0 bases and J by 7 bases, with 5 bases of the junction left unmatched. In DNA form, the CDR3 reads TGTGCCAGCAGCTTGGTGGACAGGGTGGCTGGCTACACCTTC. Its translation: CASSLVDRVAGYTF. Drawing the rest from reference TRBV5-6 and TRBJ1-2, the complete variable domain is DAGVTQSPTHLIKTRGQQVTLRCSPKSGHDTVSWYQQALGQGPQFIFQYYEEEERQRGNFPDRFSGHQFPNYSSELNVNALLLGDSALYLCASSLVDRVAGYTFGSGTRLTVV.

This clone was seen just once. The V call is TRBV5-1, the J call TRBJ1-5, with 7 bases identical to TRBD1. The germline V gene encodes CDR1 SGHRS and CDR2 YFSETQ. V dropped 0 bases and J dropped 5; count of bases not matched to a gene: 2. CDR3 length: 14 amino acids. The CDR3, as DNA: TGCGCCAGCAGCTTGGCAGGGGGATATCAGCCCCAGCATTTT. It is translated as CASSLAGGYQPQHF.

V is TRBV15 and J is TRBJ2-7; 7 nucleotides align to TRBD1. CDR3 size: 13 residues. Trimming cost V 6 bases and J 1 base; bases outside gene matches: 3. Germline V gene data show CDR1 as LNHNV and CDR2 as YYDKDF (reference sequence). This CDR3 is CATSMDRSYEQYF. The CDR3 DNA reads as TGTGCCACCAGTATGGACAGGTCCTACGAGCAGTACTTC. Looking up the rest from reference TRBV15 and TRBJ2-7 gives the full variable domain: DAMVIQNPRYQVTQFGKPVTLSCSQTLNHNVMYWYQQKSSQAPKLLFHYYDKDFNNEADTPDNFQSRRPNTSFCFLDIRSPGLGDTAMYLCATSMDRSYEQYFGPGTRLTVT.

CDR3 bases: TGTGCCATTGCCCCGGCTAGCTCCTACGAGCAGTACTTC. Translating gives CAIAPASSYEQYF. The chain joins TRBV10-3 to TRBJ2-7; no reliable D call. This CDR3 is 13 amino acids long. The germline V gene has CDR1 ENHRY and CDR2 SYGVKD. V lost 9 bases and J lost 0, with 12 bases in between.

About this clone itself: Compared with germline, one end of the junction differs, possibly owing to a read error. The genes are TRBV29-1 and TRBJ2-7, with TRBD2 identical over 16 bases. Germline loops: CDR1 SQVTM, CDR2 ANQGSEA. The CDR3 covers 17 residues. The CDR3 reads CSVEDPGLAGGRIERYF. The CDR3 nucleotides are TGCAGCGTTGAAGACCCGGGACTAGCGGGAGGGCGAATCGAGCGGTACTTC.

The chain has TRBV27 and TRBJ2-7; D not certain. Germline-derived CDR1 and CDR2 are MNHEY and SMNVEV (reference sequence). The ends were cut back, 11 bases at V and 2 bases at J, with 4 bases in the middle. The CDR3 has 9 residues. This chain's CDR3 is CAVTYEQYF. CDR3 nucleotides: TGTGCCGTTACCTACGAGCAGTACTTC.

This clone occurred a few times. J is TRBJ1-3 and V is TRBV4-1; D remains ambiguous. The germline V and J ends were trimmed by 1 base and 2 bases, with 9 bases remaining between them. Germline-derived CDR1 and CDR2 are MGHRA and YSYEKL. The CDR3 is 15 residues long. CDR3 sequence (DNA): TGCGCCAGCAGCCAAGTAGAGGGTCCTGGAAACACCATATATTTT. It translates to CASSQVEGPGNTIYF.

This chain uses TRBV6-5 with TRBJ1-1; a weak D match, TRBD1 (5 bases). The CDR3 runs to 13 residues. V was shortened by 7 bases and J by 5 bases, with 14 bases between the two germline ends. Germline V CDR1 and CDR2: MNHEY, SVGAGI. CDR3 loop: CASNPARGTEAFF. As DNA, the CDR3 is TGTGCCAGCAACCCGGCCCGGGGGACTGAAGCTTTCTTT.

This clone showed up just once. This rearrangement joins TRBV30 to TRBJ2-1, with D possibly matching TRBD2 (6 bases). Germline values: CDR1 GTSNPN, CDR2 SVGIG (reference sequence). The CDR3 has 18 amino acids. Trimming pared 0 bases from V and 6 bases from J, leaving 24 bases between. The CDR3 nucleotides are TGTGCCTGGAGTGTACCTTATTCGGACTACCTTCCTTCCAATGAGCAGTTCTTC. It encodes CAWSVPYSDYLPSNEQFF.

The V and J genes are TRBV14 and TRBJ1-1; D gene uncertain. The germline CDR1 and CDR2 sequences are SGHDN and FVKESK. Deletions cut 0 bases from V and 2 bases from J, with 13 bases between. CDR3 length: 16 amino acids. The DNA for the CDR3 is TGTGCCAGCAGCCAAGATACTAAGGGAGTTAACACTGAAGCTTTCTTT. Encoded protein: CASSQDTKGVNTEAFF.